Listed below are T cell receptor beta chains from one sample, sequenced in a study of blood T cell repertoires in COVID-19. The repertoire was sequenced with immunoSEQ multiplex PCR; TCRdb's copy has only in-frame clones and lacks some. The data show about 200,000 clones, more than 85% seen once. Sequencing used peripheral blood. The receptors were sampled from a woman aged 45 to 65 with COVID-19, enrolled during active disease. CDR3s include the opening cysteine and the closing phenylalanine or tryptophan.

CDR3 protein: CASSPSGGDTQYF
J gene: TRBJ2-3
CDR3 length: 13
V gene: TRBV7-7

CDR3 protein: CATAEVVKAFTDTQYF
J gene: TRBJ2-3
CDR3 length: 16
V gene: TRBV28

CDR3 protein: CASTWGGAGTEAFF
J gene: TRBJ1-1
CDR3 length: 14
V gene: TRBV19

CDR3 protein: CASSFDQGLSSPLHF
J gene: TRBJ1-6
CDR3 length: 15
V gene: TRBV6-2/TRBV6-3

CDR3 protein: CASSDSMNEKLFF
J gene: TRBJ1-4
CDR3 length: 13
V gene: TRBV2

CDR3 protein: CASSFEQINQPQHF
J gene: TRBJ1-5
CDR3 length: 14
V gene: TRBV28

CDR3 protein: CASSVVGVNTEAFF
J gene: TRBJ1-1
CDR3 length: 14
V gene: TRBV5-4

CDR3 protein: CASSVGRGEQPQHF
J gene: TRBJ1-5
CDR3 length: 14
V gene: TRBV9

CDR3 protein: CASSPKGGEQYF
J gene: TRBJ2-7
CDR3 length: 12
V gene: TRBV4-1

CDR3 protein: CASSWTGVSEQYF
J gene: TRBJ2-7
CDR3 length: 13
V gene: TRBV19

CDR3 protein: CASSINGNTEAFF
J gene: TRBJ1-1
CDR3 length: 13
V gene: TRBV19

CDR3 protein: CASSILGTAFLYGYTF
J gene: TRBJ1-2
CDR3 length: 16
V gene: TRBV2

CDR3 protein: CASTPGSQVFGYTF
J gene: TRBJ1-2
CDR3 length: 14
V gene: TRBV19

CDR3 protein: CASSSGTGRGTEAFF
J gene: TRBJ1-1
CDR3 length: 15
V gene: TRBV5-8

CDR3 protein: CASSLIQGATDTQYF
J gene: TRBJ2-3
CDR3 length: 15
V gene: TRBV5-8

CDR3 protein: CASSQVRPPYEQYF
J gene: TRBJ2-7
CDR3 length: 14
V gene: TRBV4-2

CDR3 protein: CASSLSGSWNTEAFF
J gene: TRBJ1-1
CDR3 length: 15
V gene: TRBV27

CDR3 protein: CASSAVGRAGGSDTQYF
J gene: TRBJ2-3
CDR3 length: 17
V gene: TRBV7-2

CDR3 protein: CASSLGLQTVAHEQYF
J gene: TRBJ2-7
CDR3 length: 16
V gene: TRBV7-2

CDR3 protein: CASSEFWETDEQYF
J gene: TRBJ2-7
CDR3 length: 14
V gene: TRBV6-1

CDR3 protein: CSVFQGKNSGANVLTF
J gene: TRBJ2-6
CDR3 length: 16
V gene: TRBV29-1

CDR3 protein: CASSEPEGRGTQKETQYF
J gene: TRBJ2-5
CDR3 length: 18
V gene: TRBV6-1

CDR3 protein: CASSRDRVGYVTNTEAFF
J gene: TRBJ1-1
CDR3 length: 18
V gene: TRBV11-3

CDR3 protein: CASSQDPGGDTEAFF
J gene: TRBJ1-1
CDR3 length: 15
V gene: TRBV4-1

CDR3 protein: CASLPGGGPSEQFF
J gene: TRBJ2-1
CDR3 length: 14
V gene: TRBV5-1

CDR3 protein: CASSLQGRNTEAFF
J gene: TRBJ1-1
CDR3 length: 14
V gene: TRBV10-2

CDR3 protein: CASSPGQREAFF
J gene: TRBJ1-1
CDR3 length: 12
V gene: TRBV7-8

CDR3 protein: CASSESDRGRAFF
J gene: TRBJ1-1
CDR3 length: 13
V gene: TRBV10-2

CDR3 protein: CASSVTGTGANNEQFF
J gene: TRBJ2-1
CDR3 length: 16
V gene: TRBV5-6

CDR3 protein: CASGSGTGGNIQYF
J gene: TRBJ2-4
CDR3 length: 14
V gene: TRBV12-5

CDR3 protein: CASSKEVGVLYNEKLFF
J gene: TRBJ1-4
CDR3 length: 17
V gene: TRBV21-1

CDR3 protein: CASSYRQGTYGYTF
J gene: TRBJ1-2
CDR3 length: 14
V gene: TRBV6-5

CDR3 protein: CASSPLGARSTDTQYF
J gene: TRBJ2-3
CDR3 length: 16
V gene: TRBV7-9

CDR3 protein: CASRPRGSSTDTQYF
J gene: TRBJ2-3
CDR3 length: 15
V gene: TRBV5-1

CDR3 protein: CASSQDGGFGGYTF
J gene: TRBJ1-2
CDR3 length: 14
V gene: TRBV4-3

CDR3 protein: CASSQGTEAFF
J gene: TRBJ1-1
CDR3 length: 11
V gene: TRBV5-1

CDR3 protein: CASRPTGRWEKLFF
J gene: TRBJ1-4
CDR3 length: 14
V gene: TRBV19

CDR3 protein: CASSPQTGANSPLHF
J gene: TRBJ1-6
CDR3 length: 15
V gene: TRBV6-6

CDR3 protein: CASTEGRGTGGADTQYF
J gene: TRBJ2-3
CDR3 length: 17
V gene: TRBV19

CDR3 protein: CASSPKNEQFF
J gene: TRBJ2-1
CDR3 length: 11
V gene: TRBV10-2

CDR3 protein: CSVEWGSGFTDTQYF
J gene: TRBJ2-3
CDR3 length: 15
V gene: TRBV29-1

CDR3 protein: CASSPPRGGNTEAFF
J gene: TRBJ1-1
CDR3 length: 15
V gene: TRBV19

CDR3 protein: CASSPATGETQYF
J gene: TRBJ2-5
CDR3 length: 13
V gene: TRBV5-1

CDR3 protein: CASTKYNEQFF
J gene: TRBJ2-1
CDR3 length: 11
V gene: TRBV27

CDR3 protein: CASSSPGVVDTQYF
J gene: TRBJ2-3
CDR3 length: 14
V gene: TRBV5-1

CDR3 protein: CASRQGGSTEAFF
J gene: TRBJ1-1
CDR3 length: 13
V gene: TRBV6-5

CDR3 protein: CATGGFRTEAFF
J gene: TRBJ1-1
CDR3 length: 12
V gene: TRBV7-3

CDR3 protein: CASSVQGSLSGANVLTF
J gene: TRBJ2-6
CDR3 length: 17
V gene: TRBV11-2

CDR3 protein: CASSGFGGIKAGRETQYF
J gene: TRBJ2-5
CDR3 length: 18
V gene: TRBV10-1

CDR3 protein: CASSERRPGELFF
J gene: TRBJ2-2
CDR3 length: 13
V gene: TRBV25-1

CDR3 protein: CASSLILAGVGETQYF
J gene: TRBJ2-5
CDR3 length: 16
V gene: TRBV5-6

CDR3 protein: CASSSPLTDTQYF
J gene: TRBJ2-3
CDR3 length: 13
V gene: TRBV5-4

CDR3 protein: CASSPGTALGYTF
J gene: TRBJ1-2
CDR3 length: 13
V gene: TRBV19

CDR3 protein: CASSWGGSGSSGNTIYF
J gene: TRBJ1-3
CDR3 length: 17
V gene: TRBV19

CDR3 protein: CASRPAPGENTEAFF
J gene: TRBJ1-1
CDR3 length: 15
V gene: TRBV28

CDR3 protein: CASSHSGSNTIYF
J gene: TRBJ1-3
CDR3 length: 13
V gene: TRBV19

CDR3 protein: CAWMSSGTEAFF
J gene: TRBJ1-1
CDR3 length: 12
V gene: TRBV30

CDR3 protein: CASSGPGTGHQPQHF
J gene: TRBJ1-5
CDR3 length: 15
V gene: TRBV9

CDR3 protein: CASSPGARNEKLFF
J gene: TRBJ1-4
CDR3 length: 14
V gene: TRBV6-5